Listed below are T cell receptor beta chains from one sample, sequenced in a study of blood T cell repertoires in COVID-19. Measured with immunoSEQ multiplex PCR; TCRdb has only the in-frame clones, and not every one. The table lists around 190,000 clones, approximately 84% of them singletons, with 6% to 8.5% in the top ten. Source material: peripheral blood. The receptor set was obtained from a human donor in a cohort sampled during active COVID-19. Each CDR3 is given with its conserved first and last residue. D genes are given only for firm matches. Size is omitted from some rows. Given values are once, few, many or a class for expanded clones.

DNA	CDR3	V	D	J	size
TGTGCCAGCAGCCTGGACTCTTACGGCAGTCAGCCCCAGCATTTT	CASSLDSYGSQPQHF	TRBV2	-	TRBJ1-5	-
TGTGCCTGGAACGCCGGGACAGGCCAACCCTACTCCTACGAGCAGTACTTC	CAWNAGTGQPYSYEQYF	TRBV30	TRBD1	TRBJ2-7	-
TGTGCCAGCAGCCCACAGAGTTTTTTTAACTATGGCTACACCTTC	CASSPQSFFNYGYTF	TRBV7-8	-	TRBJ1-2	-
TGTGCCAGCAGCAAAGCAACTACTAGCCACGAGCAGTACTTC	CASSKATTSHEQYF	TRBV21-1	-	TRBJ2-7	-
TGTGCCAGCAGTTTAACGGCAGGGGGCTTCGATGAGCAGTTCTTC	CASSLTAGGFDEQFF	TRBV27	TRBD1	TRBJ2-1	-
TGTGCCAGCAGTTTACTAGCGGGGCCACCCTACGAGCAGTACTTC	CASSLLAGPPYEQYF	TRBV27	TRBD2	TRBJ2-7	-
TGCAGCGTGAGGGGAGGTAGCACTGAAGCTTTCTTT	CSVRGGSTEAFF	TRBV29-1	-	TRBJ1-1	-
TGCGCCAGCAGCCAAGATGGCAGGAACCGAGCTAACTATGGCTACACCTTC	CASSQDGRNRANYGYTF	TRBV4-1	-	TRBJ1-2	-
TGCAGCGTGGCGGGGGGCTTCTCCTACGAGCAGTACTTC	CSVAGGFSYEQYF	TRBV29-1	TRBD2	TRBJ2-7	-
TGTGCCAGCAGTTCCACGGGGTGGCGGGGGGGTCATGCTGAGCAGTTCTTC	CASSSTGWRGGHAEQFF	TRBV6-2/TRBV6-3	TRBD2	TRBJ2-1	-
TGTGCCAGCAAAGCGGGGGCCTGGGAGACCCAGTACTTC	CASKAGAWETQYF	TRBV6-5	TRBD2	TRBJ2-5	-
TGTGCCAGCAGCCCGAACAGGGGAAGGGAAGCTTTCTTT	CASSPNRGREAFF	TRBV12-3/TRBV12-4	TRBD1	TRBJ1-1	few
TGTGCCAGCAGCCCCAGGACAGGGGGCGTATCCACTGAAGCTTTCTTT	CASSPRTGGVSTEAFF	TRBV7-8	TRBD1	TRBJ1-1	-
TGTGCCAGCAGCGTAGAGGGGGGGACTTTCCATGTCACAGATACGCAGTATTTT	CASSVEGGTFHVTDTQYF	TRBV9	-	TRBJ2-3	-
TGCAGTGCTAGTAAGCAGCGAGAGACCCAGTACTTC	CSASKQRETQYF	TRBV20-1	-	TRBJ2-5	few
TGTGCCACCAGTGAACCCGGACAGCAAAGGCAGTTCTTC	CATSEPGQQRQFF	TRBV24-1	-	TRBJ2-1	-
TGTGCCTGGAGGGACACCTTCTATGGCTACACCTTC	CAWRDTFYGYTF	TRBV30	-	TRBJ1-2	-
TGCGCCAGCAGCCAAGAGGGTGGACACCTCTACGAGCAGTACTTC	CASSQEGGHLYEQYF	TRBV4-1	-	TRBJ2-7	-
TGTGCCAGCAGCCCCCAGGGGTCCAAGATGAACACTGAAGCTTTCTTT	CASSPQGSKMNTEAFF	TRBV13	-	TRBJ1-1	-
TGTGCCAGCAGCCAAGTAGAGAACGGGGGACTTGAAGCTTTCTTT	CASSQVENGGLEAFF	TRBV3-1/TRBV3-2	-	TRBJ1-1	-
TGTGCCAGCAGCTTAGGGCAGGGGTTGGGCGAGCAGTACTTC	CASSLGQGLGEQYF	TRBV7-8	-	TRBJ2-7	-
TGTGCCAGCAGGAAGGACAGAGCCTATAATTCACCCCTCCACTTT	CASRKDRAYNSPLHF	TRBV2	-	TRBJ1-6	-